These T cell receptor beta chains were read from a single sample in a study of regulatory T cells in long-lasting Graves disease. MiXCR was run by TCRdb on the multiplex PCR reads, yielding one entry per CDR3 protein. The sample carries about 220,000 distinct CDR3 sequences, approximately 20% recorded once. The specimen was peripheral blood mononuclear cells (PBMCs), collected at new diagnosis, from a patient treated with antithyroid drugs. The origin of the receptors is a female donor with Graves disease. Both conserved end residues are part of each CDR3. A D gene is named only where the DNA matches it firmly. A clone size is listed for some rows: how often the clone was seen (once, few, many), or a class if it is expanded.

>many|TRBV24-1|TRBD1|TRBJ2-3
TGTGCCACCGGGGACAGGGGGATGGGCCTCGAAGATACGCAGTATTTT
CATGDRGMGLEDTQYF
>many|TRBV6-2/TRBV6-3|.|TRBJ2-7
TGTGCCAGCAGTTTACCGGGGTCTCCCTACGAGCAGTACTTC
CASSLPGSPYEQYF
>many|TRBV6-5|.|TRBJ2-5
TGTGCCAGCAGATACGGGACGCAAGAGACCCAGTACTTC
CASRYGTQETQYF
>.|TRBV2|.|TRBJ1-4
TGTGCCAGCAGTGACAGAAGCCCTGCAACTAATGAAAAACTGTTTTTT
CASSDRSPATNEKLFF
>.|TRBV7-6|TRBD1|TRBJ1-1
TGTGCCAGCAGCCTAAGGACAGGGACGACGACTGAAGCTTTCTTT
CASSLRTGTTTEAFF
>few|TRBV6-5|.|TRBJ2-7
TGTGCCAGCAGTTACTCCGCGGCGGGCGAGCAGTACTTC
CASSYSAAGEQYF
>many|TRBV5-5|.|TRBJ1-1
TGTGCCAGCAGCTGGGAGGGGGGGGTTGGAGCTTTCTTT
CASSWEGGVGAFF
>.|TRBV6-1|.|TRBJ2-3
TGTGCCACCCAGGGACTGAGCACAGATACGCAGTATTTT
CATQGLSTDTQYF
>many|TRBV12-3/TRBV12-4|TRBD2|TRBJ2-3
TGTGCCAGCAGACAGACTAGCGGGAGATCGGATACGCAGTATTTT
CASRQTSGRSDTQYF
>many|TRBV30|.|TRBJ1-1
TGTGCCTGGAGGGGGGCGGGGGCGATTGAAGCTTTCTTT
CAWRGAGAIEAFF
>many|TRBV6-1|.|TRBJ2-3
TGTGCCACCGCCCACGAGGGGGACAGCACAGATACGCAGTATTTT
CATAHEGDSTDTQYF
>.|TRBV6-1|TRBD2|TRBJ2-7
TGTGCCAGCAGCAAAGGACTAGACTACGAGCAGTACTTC
CASSKGLDYEQYF
>many|TRBV19|.|TRBJ1-2
TGTGCCAGTAGTATAAAGGGCGGGGGCGTCGGTGGCTACACCTTC
CASSIKGGGVGGYTF
>.|TRBV11-3|.|TRBJ2-5
TGTGCCAGCAGCTTAGTGGGAGCGCCGCCAGAGACCCAGTACTTC
CASSLVGAPPETQYF
>many|TRBV6-1|TRBD2|TRBJ2-3
TGTGCCAGCAACCCTAGCGGGGGCACAGATACGCAGTATTTT
CASNPSGGTDTQYF
>.|TRBV7-2|.|TRBJ1-2
TGTGCCAGCAGCTCGACTTATTATGGCTACACCTTC
CASSSTYYGYTF
>.|TRBV3-1|.|TRBJ2-7
TGTGCCAGCAGTCACAGGGAGGGGGAGCAGTACTTC
CASSHREGEQYF
>many|TRBV7-8|.|TRBJ1-2
TGTGCCAGCAGCCTACTGCTTCGAGGGGGGTTTTTTAACTATGGCTACACCTTC
CASSLLLRGGFFNYGYTF
>many|TRBV4-3|.|TRBJ2-7
TGCGCCAGCAGCCAAGATGTTAGGGTCTACGAGCAGTACTTC
CASSQDVRVYEQYF
>.|TRBV9|TRBD2|TRBJ2-7
TGTGCCAGCAATGTAGCGGGGGACTTCTCCTACGAGCAGTACTTC
CASNVAGDFSYEQYF
>.|TRBV7-2|.|TRBJ1-3
TGTGCCAGCAGCCAAAATCAAGGGGGGGATCCCCGAAACACCATATATTTT
CASSQNQGGDPRNTIYF
>.|TRBV7-2|TRBD2|TRBJ2-5
TGTGCCAGCAGCTTGGAACTAGCGGTTGGAGAGACCCAGTACTTC
CASSLELAVGETQYF